One and the same sample provided the 7 T cell receptor beta chains below, sequenced in a study of spatial heterogeneity in lung cancer. TCRdb re-analysed the 5' RACE reads in MiXCR, keeping a single row per CDR3 protein. The sample carries approximately 40,000 distinct CDR3 sequences, 6.5% to 7% recorded once. Time point of the sample: sample taken at primary tumor resection. The input for sequencing was PBMCs, taken at surgery. The receptor source for this set is a female donor with early-stage non-small cell lung cancer.

The chain recombines TRBV3-1 with TRBJ1-2; 12 bases fit TRBD1. After removal of 4 bases from V and 8 bases from J, the junction contained 5 bases not matched to a gene. Germline V lookup: CDR1 LGHDT, CDR2 YNNKEL (reference sequence). This CDR3 comprises 14 residues. Here the CDR3 reads CASSRGQGADGYTF. The CDR3 DNA is TGTGCCAGCAGCCGGGGACAGGGGGCCGACGGCTACACCTTC.

This clonotype has at least ten counts. The rearrangement joins TRBV12-3 or TRBV12-4 to TRBJ2-2; D uncertain. The CDR3 sequence is 11 residues long. V shed 3 bases and J shed 6 bases, with 2 bases lying between them. For the CDR3, the DNA is TGTGCCAGCAGTTTGTCCGGGGAGCTGTTTTTT. Translated: CASSLSGELFF.

This clonotype was recorded at least ten times. The chain joins TRBV7-2 to TRBJ1-1; no firm D call. The germline V gene encodes CDR1 SGHTA and CDR2 FQGNSA. Trimming removed 2 bases from V and 1 base from J, with 5 bases in between. The CDR3 runs to 13 residues. The CDR3 region is CASSLWGNTEAFF. DNA of the CDR3: TGTGCCAGCAGCTTATGGGGGAACACTGAAGCTTTCTTT.

CDR3 in amino acids: CASSPGLVQIYEQFF. Written as DNA, the CDR3 is TGCGCCAGCAGCCCGGGACTAGTTCAGATATATGAGCAGTTCTTC. This chain connects TRBV5-1 to TRBJ2-1; 8 nucleotides align to TRBD2. This CDR3 region has 15 residues. Unmatched junction bases numbered 11, after V lost 4 bases and J lost 8 bases. CDR1 SGHRS and CDR2 YFSETQ come from the germline V gene.

The chain combines TRBV20-1 with TRBJ2-7; D ambiguous. The CDR3 is made up of 14 amino acids. Trimming left V 2 bases short and J 4 bases short, with 15 bases between. From germline, CDR1 is DFQATT and CDR2 SNEGSKA (reference sequence). In nucleotides, the CDR3 is TGCAGTGCTAGACGGCCCGAGCTGTGGTACGAGCAGTACTTC. It codes for CSARRPELWYEQYF.

This clonotype was observed many times. The chain couples TRBV7-9 to TRBJ1-4; D unclear. CDR1 and CDR2 (germline): SEHNR, FQNEAQ (reference sequence). V lost 5 bases and J 5 bases, leaving 12 bases between the germline ends. The CDR3 has 14 amino acids. The CDR3 DNA sequence: TGTGCCAGCAGCCGAGAGGGAGGAAATGAAAAACTGTTTTTT. It is translated as CASSREGGNEKLFF.

This clonotype was found many times. The chain has TRBV29-1 and TRBJ2-3; D may be TRBD2 (7 bases). V lost 6 bases to trimming and J lost 2 bases, with 9 bases between them. CDR1 and CDR2 (germline): SQVTM, ANQGSEA. CDR3 length: 12 amino acids. CDR3 nucleotides: TGCAGCGTGGGGGGGCCCACAGATACGCAGTATTTT. Protein sequence: CSVGGPTDTQYF.